This TCR beta chain appears in the sequencing data of a study of naive and memory T cell subsets. Study results and caveats: Findings for naive and memory subsets could not be checked against ground truth.

Two oligonucleotides, mixed equimolar, formed the beta constant-region primer covering TRBC1 and TRBC2. Four rounds of PCR amplified the ligated cDNA using nested alpha and beta constant-region primers plus SP2. TCRdb fed the UMI-ligation and nested PCR reads into MiXCR, producing one record per CDR3 protein. The data contain more than 100,000 distinct CDR3 sequences, 36% of them singletons. This CDR3 contains 15 residues. With 5 bases clipped from V and 8 bases from J, the junction kept 14 bases outside the gene matches. Looked up from germline, CDR1 is PRHDT and CDR2 is FYEKMQ (reference sequence). This clonotype was detected only a few times. Its antigen is as yet unknown.

The chain carries TRBV13 and TRBJ1-2, with TRBD1 matching over 7 bases. This clonotype was obtained from a human donor in good health. Sequenced: central memory CD4+ T cells from blood. DNA of the CDR3: TGTGCCAGCAGCAAGGACAGGCTCGCATCGCGGGGCTACACCTTC. Protein product: CASSKDRLASRGYTF.